The sequence of this T cell receptor (beta chain) was determined in a study of cytomegalovirus exposure and HLA in healthy donors. PCR amplification relied on 60 Vbeta primers (plus 13 Jbeta primers). Sequenced by immunoSEQ multiplex PCR; TCRdb stores in-frame clones only, minus some. This table has some 200,000 clones, roughly 74% appearing once. CDR3 length: 15 residues. Per germline, CDR1 MNHNY and CDR2 SVGAGI (reference sequence). V gave up 2 bases and J gave up 1 base, with 11 bases separating them. The chain links TRBV6-6 to TRBJ1-1, with D possibly matching TRBD1 (6 bases). This receptor was obtained from a female donor in good health and CMV-seronegative. Sequenced material: PBMCs. The CDR3 here is CASSYEGVGNTEAFF. The CDR3 nucleotides read TGTGCCAGCAGTTACGAGGGGGTAGGGAACACTGAAGCTTTCTTT.